This paragraph reports one T cell receptor beta chain. Its specificity is unknown. Generated by immunoSEQ multiplex PCR, the TCRdb table keeps only in-frame clones and is missing some. The sample has about 110,000 clones, around 82% seen once; the top ten hold 6.2%. Looked up from germline, CDR1 is MDHEN and CDR2 is SYDVKM. The CDR3 is made up of 14 amino acids. V was pared by 5 bases and J by 4 bases, with 14 bases between. This record belongs to a study of T cell responses to AZD1222 COVID-19 vaccine. Looking at the study overall: Analyses pooled second doses at about 4 or about 12 weeks. The study's findings and limits: Baseline seropositives among AZD1222 recipients totaled only 5 or 6. Females made up more of the donors, who were largely white British, and clonal diversity may have come out too low. Unmutated regions of variants are reportedly targeted by nearly half of spike-specific TCRs.

The material was peripheral blood, obtained on day 0 of AZD1222 vaccination. The sequence was obtained from an adult in good health. The chain couples TRBV28 to TRBJ2-5; D gene unclear. This CDR3 reads CASSRLRLGETQYF. CDR3 coding DNA: TGTGCCAGCAGTCGTTTAAGGTTAGGAGAGACCCAGTACTTC.